These 7 T cell receptor beta chains were sequenced from one sample in a study of T cell repertoires in cytomegalovirus infection. TCRdb independently ran MiXCR on the reads; one entry per CDR3 protein. Of around 900,000 distinct CDR3 sequences in the sample, approximately 31% were seen once. What these receptors recognize is not known. Sequencing was performed on cultured CD8+ T cells from PBMCs, taken from culture after CMV antigen stimulation. These TCRs come from a human donor in good health (CMV status not recorded). Some clones in this sample may be carry-over from other donors' samples.

This clonotype was recorded once. The DNA for the CDR3 is TGTGCCAGTAGTATACCGGGGGACTGGTACGAGCAGTACTTC. It codes for CASSIPGDWYEQYF. The chain employs TRBV19 and TRBJ2-7, with D tentatively TRBD2 (6 bases). There are 14 residues in the CDR3. CDR1 LNHDA and CDR2 SQIVND come from the germline V gene (reference sequence). V lost 2 bases to trimming and J lost 4 bases, with 12 bases between them.

In its sample, this clonotype was seen a few times. CDR3 sequence reads: CSARDLREFREETQYF. In DNA, the CDR3 is TGCAGTGCTAGAGACCTACGGGAGTTTAGGGAAGAGACCCAGTACTTC. This chain uses TRBV20-1 with TRBJ2-5, with a tentative D call TRBD2 (6 bases). This CDR3 is built from 16 residues. Germline V lookup: CDR1 DFQATT, CDR2 SNEGSKA (reference sequence). Trimming removed 0 bases at V and 3 bases at J, with 17 bases between.

To note about this clonotype: This may be a read error, as it is one base from a much larger clone. The chain employs TRBV6-6 and TRBJ1-2; a possible D gene is TRBD1 (6 bases). CDR3 size: 13 residues. The germline V gene encodes CDR1 MNHNY and CDR2 SVGAGI (reference sequence). Here the CDR3 DNA reads TGTGCCAGCAGTGAGCAGGGGACCCTTGGCCACACCTTC. Amino acid sequence: CASSEQGTLGHTF.

The rearrangement joins TRBV4-2 to TRBJ1-1; the D gene is possibly TRBD1 (6 bases). Germline lookup yields CDR1 LGHNA and CDR2 YNFKEQ. The V end was cut by 8 bases, the J end by 0 bases, with 13 bases between. The CDR3 runs 14 residues. The CDR3, as DNA: TGTGCCAGCGACCAAGGACAGCTGAACACTGAAGCTTTCTTT. The encoded protein is CASDQGQLNTEAFF.

This rearrangement joins TRBV10-3 to TRBJ2-1, with D perhaps assigned TRBD1 or TRBD2 (6 bases each). Trimming left V 6 bases short and J 8 bases short, with 26 bases between. This CDR3 region has 17 residues. Looked up from germline, CDR1 is ENHRY and CDR2 is SYGVKD. The CDR3 is CAIRAPRGQGHSDEQFF. The DNA of the CDR3 is TGTGCCATCAGAGCCCCCCGGGGGCAGGGGCATTCCGATGAGCAGTTCTTC.

This chain uses TRBV7-9 with TRBJ2-3; 7 nucleotides align to TRBD2. J lost 11 bases, V lost 4 bases, and 15 bases had no gene match. The CDR3 runs to 15 residues. Germline V gene sequence: CDR1 SEHNR, CDR2 FQNEAQ (reference sequence). The CDR3 protein is CASSSLARPEQWQYF. CDR3 in DNA: TGTGCCAGCAGCTCACTAGCGCGGCCAGAGCAGTGGCAGTATTTT.

This clonotype was observed many times. The V gene is TRBV12-5, the J gene TRBJ2-2; D remains ambiguous. The V gene's germline CDR1 is LGHNT and CDR2 FRNRAP. V was trimmed by 5 bases and J by 8 bases, leaving 12 bases between them. The CDR3 length is 13 residues. Here the CDR3 reads CASGNSPRGELFF. CDR3 sequence (DNA): TGTGCTAGTGGTAATTCCCCAAGGGGGGAGCTGTTTTTT.